This TCR beta chain was sequenced in a study of low-dose radiotherapy and immunotherapy resistance in tumors. Study in general: On an every-two-weeks schedule, patients received intravenous nivolumab 240 mg, along with ipilimumab 1 mg/kg every six weeks. The 200 mg/m2 dose of intravenous cyclophosphamide was given every two weeks, one day before radiation and immunotherapy.

Both TCRalpha and TCRbeta chains were reverse transcribed with V-gene-specific primers. Using a constant-region primer together with a V-primer adapter, TCRs were subjected to 15 to 20 PCR cycles of amplification. MiXCR, applied by TCRdb to the reads, yields one record per CDR3 protein. The data show 100,000 or so distinct CDR3 sequences, with around 20% seen just once and about 4% held by the top ten. This clonotype was seen many times. CDR1 and CDR2 (germline): SNHLY, FYNNEI. The CDR3 length is 12 residues. The V and J ends lost 6 bases and 3 bases respectively, with 9 bases between them. The time point here: after trial treatment. Treatment here: LDRT plus nivolumab, ipilimumab, low-dose cyclophosphamide and aspirin (RACIN trial).

The chain carries TRBV2 and TRBJ2-7; D possibly corresponds to TRBD2 (5 bases). Sequencing used PBMCs, obtained after low-dose radiotherapy plus immunotherapy. The source of this sequence is a male donor with prostate cancer. The chain's CDR3 is CASRETSYEQYF. The CDR3 nucleotides are TGTGCCAGCAGGGAAACTAGCTACGAGCAGTACTTC.